Below, one T cell receptor (beta chain) is given with its context. The antigen is unknown. TCRdb's copy holds only in-frame clones and misses some; the assay was immunoSEQ multiplex PCR. Among about 2,400 clones listed, around 73% were seen once. Germline V CDR1 and CDR2: SGDLS, YYNGEE. V lost 3 bases and J 2 bases, leaving 8 bases between the germline ends. This CDR3 has 13 amino acids. This sample stems from a study of somatic mutations in cytotoxic T cells in rheumatoid arthritis. Study-wide results and caveats: The targets (antigens) of the expanded CD8+ clones were not known. Of about 60 patients, about eight had a largest CD8+ clone that exceeded 20% of CD8+ cells.

The V gene is TRBV9, the J gene TRBJ1-1; weak D call: TRBD1 (5 bases). Sequencing was performed on CD8+ T cells sorted from blood. This clonotype was obtained from a man between 65 and 85 years old with rheumatoid arthritis. The CDR3 DNA sequence: TGTGCCAGCAGCGCACAGGTAAACACTGAAGCTTTCTTT. This encodes CASSAQVNTEAFF.